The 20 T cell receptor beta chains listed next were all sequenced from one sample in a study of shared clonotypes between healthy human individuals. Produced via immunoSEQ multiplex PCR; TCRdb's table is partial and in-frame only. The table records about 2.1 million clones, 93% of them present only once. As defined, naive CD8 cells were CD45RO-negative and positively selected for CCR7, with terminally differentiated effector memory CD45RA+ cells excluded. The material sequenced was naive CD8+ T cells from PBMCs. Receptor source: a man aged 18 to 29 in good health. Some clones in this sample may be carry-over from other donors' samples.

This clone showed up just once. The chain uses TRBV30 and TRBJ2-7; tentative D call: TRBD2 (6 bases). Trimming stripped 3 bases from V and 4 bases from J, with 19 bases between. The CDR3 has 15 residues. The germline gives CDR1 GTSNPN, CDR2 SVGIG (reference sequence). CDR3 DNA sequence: TGTGCCTGGAGCGAAGGGATGGGGACTTCTTACGAGCAGTACTTC. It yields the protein CAWSEGMGTSYEQYF.

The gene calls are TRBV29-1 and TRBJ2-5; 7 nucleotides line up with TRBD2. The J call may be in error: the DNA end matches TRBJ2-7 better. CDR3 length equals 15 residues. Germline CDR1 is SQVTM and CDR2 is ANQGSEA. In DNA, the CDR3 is TGCAGCGTTTACTTAAGCGGGATGCCTCACTACGAGCAGTACTTC. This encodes CSVYLSGMPHYEQYF.

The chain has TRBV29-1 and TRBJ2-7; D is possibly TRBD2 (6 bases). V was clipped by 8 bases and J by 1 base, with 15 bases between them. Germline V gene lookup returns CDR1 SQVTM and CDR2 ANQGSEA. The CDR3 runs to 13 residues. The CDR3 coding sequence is TGCAGCTATCTAGTAGGGACTTCCTACGAGCAGTACTTC. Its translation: CSYLVGTSYEQYF.

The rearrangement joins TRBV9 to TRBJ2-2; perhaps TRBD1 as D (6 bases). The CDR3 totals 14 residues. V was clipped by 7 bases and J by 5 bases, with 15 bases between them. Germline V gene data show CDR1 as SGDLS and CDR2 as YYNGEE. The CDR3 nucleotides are TGTGCCAGCCGGCCCTTACAGGGTACCGGGGAGCTGTTTTTT. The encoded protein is CASRPLQGTGELFF.

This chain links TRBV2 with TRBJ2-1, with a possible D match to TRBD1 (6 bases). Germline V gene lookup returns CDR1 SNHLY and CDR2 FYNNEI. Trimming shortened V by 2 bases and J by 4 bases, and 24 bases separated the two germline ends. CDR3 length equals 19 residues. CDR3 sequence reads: CASSELAMSADSPYNEQFF. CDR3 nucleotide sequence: TGTGCCAGCAGTGAATTGGCCATGTCAGCGGACAGCCCATACAATGAGCAGTTCTTC.

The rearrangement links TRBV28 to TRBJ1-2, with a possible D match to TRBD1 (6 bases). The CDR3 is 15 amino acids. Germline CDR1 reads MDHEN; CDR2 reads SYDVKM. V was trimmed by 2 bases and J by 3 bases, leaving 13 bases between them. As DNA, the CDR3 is TGTGCCAGCAGTTTAAGGGGGGCGTTTTACTATGGCTACACCTTC. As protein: CASSLRGAFYYGYTF.

The CDR3 DNA reads as TGCGCCAGCAGCCAAGATGGCCCGAGCTCTGGAAACACCATATATTTT. Its translation: CASSQDGPSSGNTIYF. The chain combines TRBV4-1 with TRBJ1-3; no clear D. Germline V lookup: CDR1 MGHRA, CDR2 YSYEKL. CDR3 length: 16 residues. V dropped 0 bases and J dropped 0 bases, with 9 bases sitting between them.

The CDR3 reads CASSLKSGTGIFETQYF. CDR3 bases: TGTGCCAGCAGCTTGAAGTCTGGGACAGGGATATTTGAGACCCAGTACTTC. The chain combines TRBV5-4 with TRBJ2-5, with 9 bases fitting TRBD1. Germline CDR1 reads SGHNT; CDR2 reads YYREEE (reference sequence). This CDR3 is 17 amino acids long. V lost 1 base, J lost 5 bases, and 12 bases stayed unmatched.

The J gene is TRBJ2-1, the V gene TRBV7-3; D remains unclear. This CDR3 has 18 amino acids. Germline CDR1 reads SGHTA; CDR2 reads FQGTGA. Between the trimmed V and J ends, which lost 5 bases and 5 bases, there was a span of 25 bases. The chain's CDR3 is CASSALPFGRTLHNEQFF. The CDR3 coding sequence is TGTGCCAGCAGCGCCCTCCCCTTCGGGCGGACCCTCCACAATGAGCAGTTCTTC.

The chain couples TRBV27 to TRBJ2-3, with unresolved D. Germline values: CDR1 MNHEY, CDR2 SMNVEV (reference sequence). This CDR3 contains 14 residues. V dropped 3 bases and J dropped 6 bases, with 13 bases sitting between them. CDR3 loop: CASSFRLESDTQYF. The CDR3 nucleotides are TGTGCCAGCAGTTTCCGGTTGGAGTCGGATACGCAGTATTTT.

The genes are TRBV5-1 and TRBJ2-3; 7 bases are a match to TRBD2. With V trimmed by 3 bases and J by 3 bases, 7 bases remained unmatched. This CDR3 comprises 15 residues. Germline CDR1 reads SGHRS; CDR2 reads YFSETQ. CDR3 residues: CASSSTRGVTDTQYF. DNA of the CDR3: TGCGCCAGCAGCTCCACACGGGGGGTAACAGATACGCAGTATTTT.

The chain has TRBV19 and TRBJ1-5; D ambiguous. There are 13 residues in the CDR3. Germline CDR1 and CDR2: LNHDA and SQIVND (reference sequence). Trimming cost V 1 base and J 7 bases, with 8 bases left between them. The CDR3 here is CASSIVPFQPQHF. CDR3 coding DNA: TGTGCCAGTAGTATAGTCCCTTTCCAGCCCCAGCATTTT. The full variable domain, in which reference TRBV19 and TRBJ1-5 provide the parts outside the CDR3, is DGGITQSPKYLFRKEGQNVTLSCEQNLNHDAMYWYRQDPGQGLRLIYYSQIVNDFQKGDIAEGYSVSREKKESFPLTVTSAQKNPTAFYLCASSIVPFQPQHFGDGTRLSIL.

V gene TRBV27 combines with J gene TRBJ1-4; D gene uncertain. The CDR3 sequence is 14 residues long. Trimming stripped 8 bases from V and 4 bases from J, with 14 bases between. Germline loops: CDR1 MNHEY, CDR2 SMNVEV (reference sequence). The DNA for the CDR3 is TGTGCCAGCCGGAAGGCAGACTATAATGAAAAACTGTTTTTT. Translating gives CASRKADYNEKLFF.

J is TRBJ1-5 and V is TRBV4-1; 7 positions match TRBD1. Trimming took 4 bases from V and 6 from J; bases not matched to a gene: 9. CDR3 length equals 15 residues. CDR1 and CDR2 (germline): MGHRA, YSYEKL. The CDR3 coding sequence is TGCGCCAGCAGCCGGTTACAGGGGATCGGTCAGCCCCAGCATTTT. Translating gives CASSRLQGIGQPQHF.

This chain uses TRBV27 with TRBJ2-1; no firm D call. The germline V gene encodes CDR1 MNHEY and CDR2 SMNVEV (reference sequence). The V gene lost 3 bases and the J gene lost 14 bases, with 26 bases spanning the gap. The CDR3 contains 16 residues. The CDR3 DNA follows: TGTGCCAGCAGTTTCCTAAGAACCGGTCAGCATCGATGGGAGTTCTTC. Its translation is CASSFLRTGQHRWEFF.

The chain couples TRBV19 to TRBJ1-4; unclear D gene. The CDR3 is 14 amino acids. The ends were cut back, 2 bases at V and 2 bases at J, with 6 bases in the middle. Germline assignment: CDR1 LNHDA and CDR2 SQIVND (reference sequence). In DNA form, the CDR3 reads TGTGCCAGTAGTATATCCAGGACTAATGAAAAACTGTTTTTT. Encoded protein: CASSISRTNEKLFF. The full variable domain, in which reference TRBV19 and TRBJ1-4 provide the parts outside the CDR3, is DGGITQSPKYLFRKEGQNVTLSCEQNLNHDAMYWYRQDPGQGLRLIYYSQIVNDFQKGDIAEGYSVSREKKESFPLTVTSAQKNPTAFYLCASSISRTNEKLFFGSGTQLSVL.

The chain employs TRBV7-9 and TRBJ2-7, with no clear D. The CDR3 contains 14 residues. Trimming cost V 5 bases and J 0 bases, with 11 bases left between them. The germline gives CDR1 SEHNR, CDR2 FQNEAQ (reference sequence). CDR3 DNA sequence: TGTGCCAGCAGCCTAAGTCCCAGCTCCTACGAGCAGTACTTC. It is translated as CASSLSPSSYEQYF.

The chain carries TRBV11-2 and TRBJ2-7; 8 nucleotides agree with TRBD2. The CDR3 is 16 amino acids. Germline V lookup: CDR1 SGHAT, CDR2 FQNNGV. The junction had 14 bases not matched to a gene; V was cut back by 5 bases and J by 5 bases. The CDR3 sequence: CASSLGLAQSGDEQYF. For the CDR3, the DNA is TGTGCCAGCAGCCTAGGACTAGCTCAAAGCGGAGACGAGCAGTACTTC.

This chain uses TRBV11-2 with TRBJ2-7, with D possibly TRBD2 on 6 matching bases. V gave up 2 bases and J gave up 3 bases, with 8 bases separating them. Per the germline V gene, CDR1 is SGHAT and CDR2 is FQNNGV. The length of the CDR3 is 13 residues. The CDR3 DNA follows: TGTGCCAGCAGCTTATCGGGGGACTACGAGCAGTACTTC. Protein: CASSLSGDYEQYF.

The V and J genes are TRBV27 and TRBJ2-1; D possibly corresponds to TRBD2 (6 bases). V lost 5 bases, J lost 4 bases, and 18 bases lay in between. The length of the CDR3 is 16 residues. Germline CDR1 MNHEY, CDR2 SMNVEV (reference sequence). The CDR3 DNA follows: TGTGCCAGCAGTCCTCTTCGTAGGCGGGGTTACAATGAGCAGTTCTTC. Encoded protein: CASSPLRRRGYNEQFF.